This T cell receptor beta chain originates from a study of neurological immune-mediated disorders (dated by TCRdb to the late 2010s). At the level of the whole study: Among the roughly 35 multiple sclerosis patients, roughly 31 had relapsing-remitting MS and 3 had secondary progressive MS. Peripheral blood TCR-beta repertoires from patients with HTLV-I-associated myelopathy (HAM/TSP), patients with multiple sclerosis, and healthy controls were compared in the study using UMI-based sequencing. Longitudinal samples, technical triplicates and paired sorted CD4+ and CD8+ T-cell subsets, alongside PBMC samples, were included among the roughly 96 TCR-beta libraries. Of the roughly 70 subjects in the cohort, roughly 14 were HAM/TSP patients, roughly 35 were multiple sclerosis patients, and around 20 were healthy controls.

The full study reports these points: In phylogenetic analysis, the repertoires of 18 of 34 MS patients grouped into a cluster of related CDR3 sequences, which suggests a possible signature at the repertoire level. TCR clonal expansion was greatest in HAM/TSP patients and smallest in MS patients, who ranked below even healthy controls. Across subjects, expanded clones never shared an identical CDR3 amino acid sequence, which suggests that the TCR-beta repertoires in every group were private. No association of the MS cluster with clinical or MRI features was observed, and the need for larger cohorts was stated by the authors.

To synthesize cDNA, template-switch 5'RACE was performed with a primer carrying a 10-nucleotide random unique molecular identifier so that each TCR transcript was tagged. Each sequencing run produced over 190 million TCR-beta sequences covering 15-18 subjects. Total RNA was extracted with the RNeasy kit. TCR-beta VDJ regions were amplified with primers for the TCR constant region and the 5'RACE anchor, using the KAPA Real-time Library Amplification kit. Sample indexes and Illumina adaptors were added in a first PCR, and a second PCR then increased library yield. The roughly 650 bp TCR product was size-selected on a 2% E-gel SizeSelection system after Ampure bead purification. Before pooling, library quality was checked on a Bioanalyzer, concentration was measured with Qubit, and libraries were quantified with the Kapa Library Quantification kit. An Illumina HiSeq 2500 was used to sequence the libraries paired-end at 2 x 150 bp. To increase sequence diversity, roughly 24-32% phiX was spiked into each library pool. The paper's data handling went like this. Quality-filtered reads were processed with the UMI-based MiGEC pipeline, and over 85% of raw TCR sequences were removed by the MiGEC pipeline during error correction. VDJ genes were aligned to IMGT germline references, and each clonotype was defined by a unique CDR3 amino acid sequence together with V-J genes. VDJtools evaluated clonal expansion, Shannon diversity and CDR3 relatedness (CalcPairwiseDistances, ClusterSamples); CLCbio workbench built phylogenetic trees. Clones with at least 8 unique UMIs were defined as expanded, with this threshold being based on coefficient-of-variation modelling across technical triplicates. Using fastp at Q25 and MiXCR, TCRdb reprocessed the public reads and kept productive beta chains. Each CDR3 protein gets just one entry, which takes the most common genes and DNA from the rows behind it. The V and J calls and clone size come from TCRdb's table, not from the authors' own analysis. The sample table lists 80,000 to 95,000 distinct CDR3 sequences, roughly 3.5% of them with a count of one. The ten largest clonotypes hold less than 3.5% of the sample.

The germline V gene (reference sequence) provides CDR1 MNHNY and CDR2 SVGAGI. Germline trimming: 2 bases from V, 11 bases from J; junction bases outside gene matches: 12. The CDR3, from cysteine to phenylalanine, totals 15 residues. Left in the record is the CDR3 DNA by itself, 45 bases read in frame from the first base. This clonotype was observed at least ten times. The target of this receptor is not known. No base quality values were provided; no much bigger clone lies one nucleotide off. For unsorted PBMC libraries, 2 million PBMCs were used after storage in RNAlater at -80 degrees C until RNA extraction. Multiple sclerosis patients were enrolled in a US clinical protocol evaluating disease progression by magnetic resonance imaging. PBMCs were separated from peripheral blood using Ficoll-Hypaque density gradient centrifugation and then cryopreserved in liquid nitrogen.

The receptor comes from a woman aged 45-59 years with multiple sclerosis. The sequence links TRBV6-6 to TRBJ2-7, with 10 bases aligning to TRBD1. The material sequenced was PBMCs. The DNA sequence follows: TGTGCCAGCAGTTACCCCGGGACAGGGGCTTCATGGAAGTACTTC. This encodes CASSYPGTGASWKYF.